Listed below are T cell receptor beta chains from one sample, sequenced in a study of technical replicates of blood from a handful of donors. TCRdb's table, derived via immunoSEQ multiplex PCR, lists solely in-frame clones and lacks some. The data show 80,000 to 95,000 clones, 95% to 97% seen once. Sequencing was carried out using T cells isolated from PBMCs. These receptors all stem from a human donor in good health. Both conserved end residues are part of each CDR3. A D gene is named only where the DNA matches it firmly. Where a row states a size, it is once, few, many or the class of an expanded clone; other rows omit it.

CDR3 protein | CDR3 DNA | clone size | J gene | CDR3 length | V gene | D gene
CASSIFGDLSTDTQYF | TGTGCCAGTAGTATTTTCGGGGACTTAAGCACAGATACGCAGTATTTT | NA | TRBJ2-3 | 16 | TRBV19 | NA
CASSFSDISYEQYF | TGTGCCAGCAGTTTCTCAGACATTTCCTACGAGCAGTACTTC | NA | TRBJ2-7 | 14 | TRBV28 | NA
CASGSTSTNEKLFF | TGTGCTAGTGGCTCGACATCAACTAATGAAAAACTGTTTTTT | NA | TRBJ1-4 | 14 | TRBV12-5 | NA
CASSPPNTDTQYF | TGTGCCAGCAGCCCCCCTAACACAGATACGCAGTATTTT | NA | TRBJ2-3 | 13 | TRBV9 | NA
CASSYLGQGDEKLFF | TGTGCCAGCAGTTACCTGGGACAGGGGGATGAAAAACTGTTTTTT | NA | TRBJ1-4 | 15 | TRBV6-5 | TRBD1
CASSVGGGPNEQFF | TGTGCCAGCAGCGTAGGAGGAGGGCCCAATGAGCAGTTCTTC | NA | TRBJ2-1 | 14 | TRBV9 | NA
CASSVQAGPSREFF | TGTGCCAGCAGTGTTCAGGCGGGACCTAGTAGGGAGTTCTTC | NA | TRBJ2-1 | 14 | TRBV28 | NA
CAWSEGMGTDTQYF | TGTGCCTGGAGTGAGGGGATGGGCACAGATACGCAGTATTTT | NA | TRBJ2-3 | 14 | TRBV30 | NA
CASSFGGPKNIQYF | TGTGCCAGCAGCTTTGGGGGCCCCAAAAACATTCAGTACTTC | NA | TRBJ2-4 | 14 | TRBV7-9 | NA
CASSLSRTRDEQYF | TGTGCCAGCAGTTTATCGAGGACTAGAGACGAGCAGTACTTC | NA | TRBJ2-7 | 14 | TRBV27 | TRBD2
CASSSREGRETQYF | TGTGCCAGCAGCTCAAGGGAGGGGAGGGAGACCCAGTACTTC | NA | TRBJ2-5 | 14 | TRBV9 | TRBD2
CASQTGYSYNEQFF | TGTGCCAGCCAGACAGGGTATTCCTACAATGAGCAGTTCTTC | NA | TRBJ2-1 | 14 | TRBV11-3 | TRBD1
CAWTGDPRNTIYF | TGTGCCTGGACAGGGGACCCCAGAAACACCATATATTTT | NA | TRBJ1-3 | 13 | TRBV30 | NA
CASSEAETQYF | TGTGCCTCAAGTGAAGCGGAGACCCAGTACTTC | NA | TRBJ2-5 | 11 | TRBV10-3 | NA
CASSLIARLNTEAFF | TGTGCCAGCAGCTTAATAGCACGACTGAACACTGAAGCTTTCTTT | NA | TRBJ1-1 | 15 | TRBV28 | NA
CASSFTTGNTEAFF | TGTGCCAGCAGCTTTACGACGGGGAACACTGAAGCTTTCTTT | NA | TRBJ1-1 | 14 | TRBV5-6 | NA
CASRTGVADTQYF | TGTGCCAGCAGGACAGGGGTGGCAGATACGCAGTATTTT | NA | TRBJ2-3 | 13 | TRBV6-5 | TRBD1
CATVPGQGQQPQHF | TGTGCCACTGTCCCGGGACAGGGGCAACAGCCCCAGCATTTT | NA | TRBJ1-5 | 14 | TRBV19 | TRBD1
CASLRGPATDTQYF | TGTGCCAGCCTCAGGGGCCCAGCCACAGATACGCAGTATTTT | NA | TRBJ2-3 | 14 | TRBV6-6 | NA
CASRPSLAEYGTDTQYF | TGTGCCAGCAGGCCGTCCCTAGCGGAGTATGGCACAGATACGCAGTATTTT | NA | TRBJ2-3 | 17 | TRBV13 | TRBD2
CASSGPQGEDGYTF | TGTGCCAGCAGCGGCCCACAGGGGGAGGATGGCTACACCTTC | NA | TRBJ1-2 | 14 | TRBV7-8 | TRBD1
CASSDLGEMNTEAFF | TGTGCCAGCAGTGATTTAGGGGAAATGAACACTGAAGCTTTCTTT | NA | TRBJ1-1 | 15 | TRBV2 | NA
CASAVGGAEGHQPQHF | TGCGCCAGCGCGGTTGGGGGGGCGGAGGGCCATCAGCCCCAGCATTTT | NA | TRBJ1-5 | 16 | TRBV5-1 | NA
CASSLLREGGGYTF | TGTGCCAGCAGCTTACTCCGGGAGGGGGGTGGCTACACCTTC | NA | TRBJ1-2 | 14 | TRBV7-9 | NA
CASMGHLSNQPQHF | TGTGCCAGTATGGGGCACCTTAGCAATCAGCCCCAGCATTTT | NA | TRBJ1-5 | 14 | TRBV19 | NA
CASSFGNTIYF | TGTGCCAGCAGCTTCGGGAACACCATATATTTT | few | TRBJ1-3 | 11 | TRBV11-3 | NA
CASSQRTGRYEQYF | TGTGCCAGCAGTCAAAGGACAGGGAGATACGAGCAGTACTTC | NA | TRBJ2-7 | 14 | TRBV27 | TRBD1
CASSYLGQGALYEQYF | TGTGCCAGCAGTTACCTAGGACAGGGGGCCCTCTACGAGCAGTACTTC | NA | TRBJ2-7 | 16 | TRBV6-5 | TRBD1
CASSPAGQFLTDTQYF | TGTGCCAGCAGCCCCGCCGGACAGTTTCTCACAGATACGCAGTATTTT | NA | TRBJ2-3 | 16 | TRBV9 | NA
CASSFYGGSGIPNEQFF | TGTGCCAGCAGTTTTTACGGTGGTAGCGGCATCCCCAATGAGCAGTTCTTC | NA | TRBJ2-1 | 17 | TRBV27 | NA
CASRRVQGSRGYTF | TGTGCCAGCAGACGAGTACAGGGGAGTAGAGGCTACACCTTC | once | TRBJ1-2 | 14 | TRBV27 | TRBD1
CASSLGGTYEQYF | TGTGCCAGCAGCTTAGGCGGAACCTACGAGCAGTACTTC | few | TRBJ2-7 | 13 | TRBV7-9 | NA
CASSYLAGDEQFF | TGTGCCAGCAGTTACTTGGCAGGGGATGAGCAGTTCTTC | NA | TRBJ2-1 | 13 | TRBV6-6 | NA
CASSLIAGLNTDTQYF | TGTGCCAGCAGTTTAATTGCGGGCCTGAACACAGATACGCAGTATTTT | NA | TRBJ2-3 | 16 | TRBV28 | NA
CASSFFPSLANYGYTF | TGTGCCAGCAGTTTTTTTCCGTCATTAGCTAACTATGGCTACACCTTC | NA | TRBJ1-2 | 16 | TRBV28 | NA
CASSLGANYGYTF | TGTGCCAGCAGCTTGGGGGCCAACTATGGCTACACCTTC | NA | TRBJ1-2 | 13 | TRBV7-2 | NA
CASSSRASGRSETQYF | TGTGCCAGCAGCTCTCGAGCTAGCGGGAGGTCAGAGACCCAGTACTTC | once | TRBJ2-5 | 16 | TRBV7-2 | TRBD2
CARSLIGTARYEQYF | TGTGCCAGAAGCTTGATAGGGACAGCACGCTACGAGCAGTACTTC | NA | TRBJ2-7 | 15 | TRBV5-3 | TRBD1
CASSLSGLANEQFF | TGTGCCAGCAGTCTTAGCGGACTTGCGAATGAGCAGTTCTTC | NA | TRBJ2-1 | 14 | TRBV6-4 | NA
CASSLSRGLTDTQYF | TGCGCCAGCAGCTTGAGCAGGGGCCTCACAGATACGCAGTATTTT | NA | TRBJ2-3 | 15 | TRBV5-1 | NA
CAWESGAAFF | TGTGCCTGGGAATCAGGCGCAGCTTTCTTT | NA | TRBJ1-1 | 10 | TRBV30 | NA
CASSKQGWDATQYF | TGTGCCAGCAGTAAACAGGGGTGGGATGCGACCCAGTACTTC | NA | TRBJ2-5 | 14 | TRBV28 | TRBD1
CASKGAAVKLFF | TGTGCCAGCAAGGGGGCCGCTGTAAAACTGTTTTTT | few | TRBJ1-4 | 12 | TRBV6-5 | TRBD1
CASSSEGGTEAFF | TGTGCCAGCAGCTCTGAAGGGGGAACTGAAGCTTTCTTT | NA | TRBJ1-1 | 13 | TRBV7-9 | NA
CASSRIRGGITGNTIYF | TGTGCCAGCAGCAGGATTAGAGGGGGAATAACTGGAAACACCATATATTTT | NA | TRBJ1-3 | 17 | TRBV11-2 | NA
CASSIGGNQPQHF | TGTGCCAGTAGTATAGGCGGCAATCAGCCCCAGCATTTT | NA | TRBJ1-5 | 13 | TRBV19 | NA
CASSYSSGINQPQHF | TGTGCCAGCAGTTACTCCTCAGGCATCAATCAGCCCCAGCATTTT | NA | TRBJ1-5 | 15 | TRBV6-5 | NA
CASSGQGTFNYGYTF | TGTGCCAGTAGCGGACAGGGGACTTTTAACTATGGCTACACCTTC | NA | TRBJ1-2 | 15 | TRBV19 | TRBD1
CASSGPSDSTDTQYF | TGTGCCAGCAGCGGCCCTAGCGACAGCACAGATACGCAGTATTTT | once | TRBJ2-3 | 15 | TRBV9 | NA
CASSVDRGNEQFF | TGTGCCAGCAGCGTCGACAGGGGGAATGAGCAGTTCTTC | NA | TRBJ2-1 | 13 | TRBV9 | TRBD1
CASSLGRGGGNTIYF | TGCGCCAGCAGCTTGGGCAGGGGTGGTGGAAACACCATATATTTT | NA | TRBJ1-3 | 15 | TRBV5-1 | NA
CASRPGTNQPQHF | TGTGCCAGCCGACCGGGAACCAATCAGCCCCAGCATTTT | once | TRBJ1-5 | 13 | TRBV28 | NA
CASSSRGLNYGYTF | TGTGCCAGCAGCTCCAGGGGGCTCAACTATGGCTACACCTTC | NA | TRBJ1-2 | 14 | TRBV5-6 | TRBD1
CSVGMDSHSGNTIYF | TGCAGCGTTGGAATGGACTCGCACTCTGGAAACACCATATATTTT | NA | TRBJ1-3 | 15 | TRBV29-1 | NA
CASSYGRTDEQFF | TGTGCCAGTAGTTACGGGAGAACGGATGAGCAGTTCTTC | NA | TRBJ2-1 | 13 | TRBV19 | NA
CASSLGTGNYGYTF | TGTGCCAGCAGCTTAGGGACAGGGAACTATGGCTACACCTTC | NA | TRBJ1-2 | 14 | TRBV7-8 | TRBD1
CASSVVLVGSGGTGELFF | TGTGCCAGCAGCGTAGTACTGGTAGGGAGCGGAGGAACCGGGGAGCTGTTTTTT | NA | TRBJ2-2 | 18 | TRBV9 | NA